This TCR beta chain was sequenced for a study of human T cells and chemical hapten exposure. The CDR3 is made up of 15 amino acids. As regards this clonotype: The junction differs from germline at one of its ends, possibly a read error.

Time point noted: healthy volunteer bleed at 2 weeks. Extraction yielded total RNA from whole blood (unfractionated). Attachment of unique molecular identifiers to individual cDNA molecules was performed in the library. MiXCR, applied by TCRdb to the RACE reads, yields one record per CDR3 protein. This table holds 75,000 to 100,000 distinct CDR3 sequences, about 10% found once. The TCR sequence derives from a female donor in good health. Some clones in this sample may be carry-over from other donors' samples. V is TRBV12-3 or TRBV12-4 and J is TRBJ2-3; tentative D call: TRBD2 (5 bases). The sample consisted of whole blood. Written as DNA, the CDR3 is TGTGCCAGCATCCCCGGGCCCTCGAGCGGTGATACGCGGTATTTT. Translated, it gives CASIPGPSSGDTRYF.